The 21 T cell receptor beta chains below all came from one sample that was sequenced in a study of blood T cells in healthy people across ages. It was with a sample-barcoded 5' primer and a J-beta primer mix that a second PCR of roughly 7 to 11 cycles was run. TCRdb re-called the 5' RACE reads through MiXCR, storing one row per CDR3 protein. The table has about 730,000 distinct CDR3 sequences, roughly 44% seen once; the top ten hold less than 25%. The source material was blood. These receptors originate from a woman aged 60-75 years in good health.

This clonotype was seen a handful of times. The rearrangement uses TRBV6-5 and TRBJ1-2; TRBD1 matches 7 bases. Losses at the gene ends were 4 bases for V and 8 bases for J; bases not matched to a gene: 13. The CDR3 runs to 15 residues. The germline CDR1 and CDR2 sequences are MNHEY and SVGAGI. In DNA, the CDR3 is TGTGCCAGCAGTTCGCCTTTTACAGGGGCCGGAGGCTACACCTTC. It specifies CASSSPFTGAGGYTF.

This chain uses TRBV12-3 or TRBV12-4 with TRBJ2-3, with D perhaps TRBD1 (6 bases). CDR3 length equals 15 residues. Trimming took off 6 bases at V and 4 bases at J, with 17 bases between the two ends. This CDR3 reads CASSLVAGAADTQYF. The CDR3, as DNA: TGTGCCAGCAGCCTTGTAGCAGGGGCAGCAGATACGCAGTATTTT.

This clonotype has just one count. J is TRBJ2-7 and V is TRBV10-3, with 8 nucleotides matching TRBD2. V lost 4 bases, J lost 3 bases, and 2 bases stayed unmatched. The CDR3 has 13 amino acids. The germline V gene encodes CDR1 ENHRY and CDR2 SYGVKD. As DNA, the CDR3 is TGTGCCATCAGTGTCAGCGGGAGCTACGAGCAGTACTTC. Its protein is CAISVSGSYEQYF.

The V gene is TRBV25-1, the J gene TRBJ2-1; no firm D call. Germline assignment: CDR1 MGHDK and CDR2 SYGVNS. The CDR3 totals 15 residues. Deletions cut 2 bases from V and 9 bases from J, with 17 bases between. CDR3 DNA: TGTGCCAGCAGTGAAGTCGTGACGGCTGCCTTTGAGCAGTTCTTC. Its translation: CASSEVVTAAFEQFF.

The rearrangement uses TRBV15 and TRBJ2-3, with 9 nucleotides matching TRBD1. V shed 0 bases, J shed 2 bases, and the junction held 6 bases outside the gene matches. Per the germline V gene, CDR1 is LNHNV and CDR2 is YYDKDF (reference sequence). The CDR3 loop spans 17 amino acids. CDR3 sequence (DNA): TGTGCCACCAGCAGAGATTCCGGACAGGGGTTCACAGATACGCAGTATTTT. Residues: CATSRDSGQGFTDTQYF.

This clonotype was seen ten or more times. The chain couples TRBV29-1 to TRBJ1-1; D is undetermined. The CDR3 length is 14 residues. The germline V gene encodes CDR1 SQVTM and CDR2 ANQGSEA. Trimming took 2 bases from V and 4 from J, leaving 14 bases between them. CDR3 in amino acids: CSVESGQAGTEAFF. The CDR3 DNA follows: TGCAGCGTTGAAAGCGGTCAGGCGGGCACTGAAGCTTTCTTT.

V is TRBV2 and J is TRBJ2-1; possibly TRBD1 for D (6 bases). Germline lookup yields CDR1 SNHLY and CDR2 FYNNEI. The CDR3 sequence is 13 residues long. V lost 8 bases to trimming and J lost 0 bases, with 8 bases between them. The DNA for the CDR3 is TGTGCCAGCCTGACAGGCTCCTACAATGAGCAGTTCTTC. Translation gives CASLTGSYNEQFF. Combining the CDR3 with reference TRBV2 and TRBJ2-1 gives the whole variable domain EPEVTQTPSHQVTQMGQEVILRCVPISNHLYFYWYRQILGQKVEFLVSFYNNEISEKSEIFDDQFSVERPDGSNFTLKIRSTKLEDSAMYFCASLTGSYNEQFFGPGTRLTVL.

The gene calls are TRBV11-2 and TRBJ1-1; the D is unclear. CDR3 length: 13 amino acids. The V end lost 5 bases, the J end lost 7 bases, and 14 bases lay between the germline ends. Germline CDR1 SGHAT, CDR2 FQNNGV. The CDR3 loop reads CASSHEWTYEAFF. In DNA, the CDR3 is TGTGCCAGCAGCCACGAATGGACGTATGAAGCTTTCTTT.

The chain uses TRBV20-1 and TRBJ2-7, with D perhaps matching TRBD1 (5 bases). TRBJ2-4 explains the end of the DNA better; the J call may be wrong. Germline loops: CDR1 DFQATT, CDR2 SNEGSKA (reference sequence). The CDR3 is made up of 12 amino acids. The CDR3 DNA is TGCAGTGCTACCCAGGGAAGGGACATTCAGTACTTC. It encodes CSATQGRDIQYF.

The CDR3 DNA follows: TGTGCCAGCAGTCCCACAACCAAGGGACGGGACAGGAACACTGAAGCTTTCTTT. It specifies CASSPTTKGRDRNTEAFF. The J gene is TRBJ1-1, the V gene TRBV27; TRBD1 aligns across 7 bases. In germline, CDR1 is MNHEY, CDR2 SMNVEV (reference sequence). Trimming cost V 5 bases and J 1 base; bases outside gene matches: 16. The CDR3 has 18 amino acids.

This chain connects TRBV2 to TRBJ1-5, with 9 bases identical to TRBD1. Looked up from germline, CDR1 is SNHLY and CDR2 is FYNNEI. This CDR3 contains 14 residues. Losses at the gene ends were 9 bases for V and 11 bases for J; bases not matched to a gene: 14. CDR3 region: CASSTRQGVLAQHF. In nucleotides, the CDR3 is TGTGCCAGTAGTACTCGACAGGGGGTTCTGGCCCAGCATTTT.

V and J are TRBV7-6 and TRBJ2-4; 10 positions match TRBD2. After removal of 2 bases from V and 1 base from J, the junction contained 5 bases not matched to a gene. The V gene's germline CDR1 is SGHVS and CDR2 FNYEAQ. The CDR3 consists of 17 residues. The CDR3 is CASSLLAGAGAKNIQYF. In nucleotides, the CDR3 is TGTGCCAGCAGCTTACTAGCGGGGGCGGGGGCCAAAAACATTCAGTACTTC.

The CDR3 DNA reads as TGTGCCAGCAGCTTTAACATTGTCTACAATGAGCAGTTCTTC. The encoded protein is CASSFNIVYNEQFF. V gene TRBV5-6 combines with J gene TRBJ2-1; D gene uncertain. In germline, CDR1 is SGHDT, CDR2 YYEEEE. The CDR3 loop spans 14 amino acids. Trimming stripped 2 bases from V and 3 bases from J, with 9 bases between.

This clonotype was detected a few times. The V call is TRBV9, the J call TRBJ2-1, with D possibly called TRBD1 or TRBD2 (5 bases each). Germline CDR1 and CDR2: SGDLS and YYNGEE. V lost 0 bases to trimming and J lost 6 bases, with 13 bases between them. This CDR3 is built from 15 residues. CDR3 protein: CASSVEGPDGNEQFF. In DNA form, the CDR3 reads TGTGCCAGCAGCGTAGAGGGACCCGACGGCAATGAGCAGTTCTTC.

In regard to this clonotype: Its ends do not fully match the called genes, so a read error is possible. The DNA for the CDR3 is TGTGCCAGCAGCCTAACGGGTTATAACTATGGCCACACCTTC. Residues: CASSLTGYNYGHTF. The gene calls are TRBV6-5 and TRBJ1-2; no clear D. This CDR3 has 14 amino acids. Germline assignment: CDR1 MNHEY and CDR2 SVGAGI.

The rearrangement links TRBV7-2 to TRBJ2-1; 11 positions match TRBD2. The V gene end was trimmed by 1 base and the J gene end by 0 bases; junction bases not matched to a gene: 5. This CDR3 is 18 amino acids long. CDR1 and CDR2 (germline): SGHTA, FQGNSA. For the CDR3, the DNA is TGTGCCAGCAGCTTAGGGCTAGCGGGAGGCTTCTCCTACAATGAGCAGTTCTTC. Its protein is CASSLGLAGGFSYNEQFF.

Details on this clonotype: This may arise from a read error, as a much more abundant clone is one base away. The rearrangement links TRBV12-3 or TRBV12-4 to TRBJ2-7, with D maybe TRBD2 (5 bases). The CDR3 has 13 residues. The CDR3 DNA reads TGTGCCAGCAGGAGAGGGTCCTCCTACGAGCGGTACTTC. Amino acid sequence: CASRRGSSYERYF.

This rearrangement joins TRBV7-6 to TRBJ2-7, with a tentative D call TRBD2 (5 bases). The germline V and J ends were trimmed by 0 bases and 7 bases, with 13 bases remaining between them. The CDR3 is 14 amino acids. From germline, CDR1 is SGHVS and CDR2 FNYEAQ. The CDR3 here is CASSLALAAREQYF. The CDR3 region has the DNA TGTGCCAGCAGCTTAGCCCTAGCCGCCAGGGAGCAGTACTTC.

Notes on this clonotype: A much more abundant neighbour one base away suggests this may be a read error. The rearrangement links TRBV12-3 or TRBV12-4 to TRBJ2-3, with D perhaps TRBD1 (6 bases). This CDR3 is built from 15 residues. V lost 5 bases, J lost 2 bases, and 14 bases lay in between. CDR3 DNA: TGTGCCAGCAGTCCAGCGAGGGGACACACAGATACGCAGTATTTT. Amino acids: CASSPARGHTDTQYF.

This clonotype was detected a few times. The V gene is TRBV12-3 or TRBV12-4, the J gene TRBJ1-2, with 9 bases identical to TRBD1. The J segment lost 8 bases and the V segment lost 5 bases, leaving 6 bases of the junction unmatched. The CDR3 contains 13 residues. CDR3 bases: TGTGCCAGCAGTCCGGGACAGGGAACGGGCTACACCTTC. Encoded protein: CASSPGQGTGYTF.

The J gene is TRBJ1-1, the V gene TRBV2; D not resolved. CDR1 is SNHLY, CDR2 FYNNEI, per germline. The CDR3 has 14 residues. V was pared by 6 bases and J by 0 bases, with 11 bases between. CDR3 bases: TGTGCCAGCAGAGGAGGACCGTTGAACACTGAAGCTTTCTTT. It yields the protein CASRGGPLNTEAFF.